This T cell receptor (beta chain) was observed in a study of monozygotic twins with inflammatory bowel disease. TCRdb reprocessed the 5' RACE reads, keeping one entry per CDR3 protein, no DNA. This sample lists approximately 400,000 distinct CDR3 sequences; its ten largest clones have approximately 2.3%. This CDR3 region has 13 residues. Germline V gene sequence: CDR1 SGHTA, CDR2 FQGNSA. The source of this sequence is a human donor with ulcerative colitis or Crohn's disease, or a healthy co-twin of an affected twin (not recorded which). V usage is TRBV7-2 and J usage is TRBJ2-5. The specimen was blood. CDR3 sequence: CASNGPTQETQYF.